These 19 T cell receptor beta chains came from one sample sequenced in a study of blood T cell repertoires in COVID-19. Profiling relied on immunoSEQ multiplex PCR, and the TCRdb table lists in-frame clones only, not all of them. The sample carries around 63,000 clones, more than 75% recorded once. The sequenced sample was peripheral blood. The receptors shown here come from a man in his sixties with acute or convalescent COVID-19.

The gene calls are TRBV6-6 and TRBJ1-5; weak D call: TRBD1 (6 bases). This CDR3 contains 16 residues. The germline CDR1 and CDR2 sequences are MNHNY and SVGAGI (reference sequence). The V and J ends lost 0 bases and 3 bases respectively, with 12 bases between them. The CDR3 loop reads CASSYSLGGANQPQHF. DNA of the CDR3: TGTGCCAGCAGTTACTCCCTAGGGGGGGCCAATCAGCCCCAGCATTTT.

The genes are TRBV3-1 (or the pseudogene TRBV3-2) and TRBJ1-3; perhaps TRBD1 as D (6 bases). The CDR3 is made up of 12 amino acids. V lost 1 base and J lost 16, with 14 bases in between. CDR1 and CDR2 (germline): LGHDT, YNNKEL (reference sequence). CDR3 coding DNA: TGTGCCAGCAGCCAAGGACAGGCCAACATGTATTTT. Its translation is CASSQGQANMYF.

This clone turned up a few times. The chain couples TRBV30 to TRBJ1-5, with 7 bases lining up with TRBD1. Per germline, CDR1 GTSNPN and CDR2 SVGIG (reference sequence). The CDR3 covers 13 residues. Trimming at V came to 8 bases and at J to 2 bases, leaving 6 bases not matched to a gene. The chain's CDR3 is CATTQGGNQPQHF. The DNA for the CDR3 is TGTGCCACCACTCAGGGGGGCAATCAGCCCCAGCATTTT. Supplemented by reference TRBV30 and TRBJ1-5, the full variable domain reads SQTIHQWPATLVQPVGSPLSLECTVEGTSNPNLYWYRQAAGRGLQLLFYSVGIGQISSEVPQNLSASRPQDRQFILSSKKLLLSDSGFYLCATTQGGNQPQHFGDGTRLSIL.

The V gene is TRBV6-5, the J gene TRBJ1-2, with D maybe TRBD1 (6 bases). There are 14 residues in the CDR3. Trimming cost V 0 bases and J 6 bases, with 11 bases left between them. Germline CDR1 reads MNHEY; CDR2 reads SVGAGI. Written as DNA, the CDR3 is TGTGCCAGCAGTTACTCAGGGCAGGGGCATGGCTACACCTTC. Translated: CASSYSGQGHGYTF.

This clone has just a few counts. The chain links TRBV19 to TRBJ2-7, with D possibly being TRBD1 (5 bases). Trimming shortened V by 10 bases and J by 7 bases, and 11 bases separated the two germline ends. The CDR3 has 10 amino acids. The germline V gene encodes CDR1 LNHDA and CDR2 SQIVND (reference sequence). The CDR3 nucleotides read TGTGCCAACACAGGTTTTGAGCAGTACTTC. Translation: CANTGFEQYF.

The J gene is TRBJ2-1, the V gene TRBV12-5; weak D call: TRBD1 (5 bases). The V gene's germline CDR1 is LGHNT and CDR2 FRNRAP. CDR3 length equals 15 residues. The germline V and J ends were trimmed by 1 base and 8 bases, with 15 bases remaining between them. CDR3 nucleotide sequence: TGTGCTAGTGGTTTGGGAGCAGGGCGAGTCGATGAGCAGTTCTTC. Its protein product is CASGLGAGRVDEQFF.

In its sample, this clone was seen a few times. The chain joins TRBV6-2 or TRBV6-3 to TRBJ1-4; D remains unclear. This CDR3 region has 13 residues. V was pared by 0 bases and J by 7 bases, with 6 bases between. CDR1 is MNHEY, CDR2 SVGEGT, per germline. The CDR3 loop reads CASSYSPSEKLFF. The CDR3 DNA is TGTGCCAGCAGTTACTCCCCATCTGAAAAACTGTTTTTT.

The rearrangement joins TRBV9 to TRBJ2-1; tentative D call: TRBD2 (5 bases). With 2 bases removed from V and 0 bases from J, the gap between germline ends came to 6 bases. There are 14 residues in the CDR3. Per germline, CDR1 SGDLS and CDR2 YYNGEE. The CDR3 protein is CASSVGSSYNEQFF. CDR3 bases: TGTGCCAGCAGCGTGGGGAGCTCCTACAATGAGCAGTTCTTC.

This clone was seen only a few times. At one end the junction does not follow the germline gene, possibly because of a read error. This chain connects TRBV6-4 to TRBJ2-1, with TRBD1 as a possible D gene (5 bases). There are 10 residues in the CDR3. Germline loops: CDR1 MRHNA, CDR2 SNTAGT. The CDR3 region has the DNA TGTGCCACCAGTAGGGGTGAGCAGTTCTTC. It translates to CATSRGEQFF.

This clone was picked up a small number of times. The CDR3 nucleotides read TGTGCCAGCAGCCAAGAGCCCGGCTATGGCTACACCTTC. Residues: CASSQEPGYGYTF. The gene calls are TRBV3-1 (or the pseudogene TRBV3-2) and TRBJ1-2; no clear D gene. CDR3 size: 13 residues. V was pared by 0 bases and J by 4 bases, with 6 bases between. Per the germline V gene, CDR1 is LGHDT and CDR2 is YNNKEL (reference sequence).

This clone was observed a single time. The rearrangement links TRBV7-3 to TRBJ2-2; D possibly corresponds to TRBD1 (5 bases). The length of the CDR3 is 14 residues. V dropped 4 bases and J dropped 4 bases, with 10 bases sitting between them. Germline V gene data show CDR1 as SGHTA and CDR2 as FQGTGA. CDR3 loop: CASSSGHITGELFF. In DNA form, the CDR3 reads TGTGCCAGCAGCTCAGGACACATCACCGGGGAGCTGTTTTTT.

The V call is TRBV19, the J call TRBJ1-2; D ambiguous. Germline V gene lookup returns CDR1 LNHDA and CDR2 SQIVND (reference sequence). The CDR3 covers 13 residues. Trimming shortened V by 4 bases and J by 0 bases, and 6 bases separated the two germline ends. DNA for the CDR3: TGTGCCAGTAGTAGGTCTACTAACTATGGCTACACCTTC. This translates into CASSRSTNYGYTF.

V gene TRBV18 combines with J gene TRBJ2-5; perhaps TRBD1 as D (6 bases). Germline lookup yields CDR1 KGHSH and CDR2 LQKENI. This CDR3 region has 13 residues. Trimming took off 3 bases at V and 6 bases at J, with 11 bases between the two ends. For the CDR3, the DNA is TGTGCCAGCTCACCGTCGCAGGGGCAGACCCAGTACTTC. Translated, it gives CASSPSQGQTQYF.

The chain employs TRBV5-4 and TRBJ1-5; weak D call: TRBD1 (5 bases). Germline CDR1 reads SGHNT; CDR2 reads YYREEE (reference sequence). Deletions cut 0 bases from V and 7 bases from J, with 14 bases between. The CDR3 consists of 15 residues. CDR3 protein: CASSLDGGGVQPQHF. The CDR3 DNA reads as TGTGCCAGCAGCTTGGATGGGGGGGGTGTACAGCCCCAGCATTTT.

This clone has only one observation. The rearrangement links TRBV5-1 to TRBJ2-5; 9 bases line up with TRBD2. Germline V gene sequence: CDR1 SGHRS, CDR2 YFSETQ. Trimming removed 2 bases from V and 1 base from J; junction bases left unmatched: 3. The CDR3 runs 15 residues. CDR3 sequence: CASSFGSGGQETQYF. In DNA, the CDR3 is TGCGCCAGCAGCTTCGGTAGCGGGGGCCAAGAGACCCAGTACTTC.

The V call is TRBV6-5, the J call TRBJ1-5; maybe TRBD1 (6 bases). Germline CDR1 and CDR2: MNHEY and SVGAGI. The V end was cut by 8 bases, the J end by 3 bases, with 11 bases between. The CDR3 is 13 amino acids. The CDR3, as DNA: TGTGCCAGCGGGGACATGCTCAATCAGCCCCAGCATTTT. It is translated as CASGDMLNQPQHF.

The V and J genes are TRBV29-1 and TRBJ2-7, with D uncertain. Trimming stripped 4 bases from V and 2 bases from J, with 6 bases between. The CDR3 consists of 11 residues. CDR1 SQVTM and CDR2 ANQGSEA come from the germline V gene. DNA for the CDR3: TGCAGCGTTGCGGGTGCCTACGAGCAGTACTTC. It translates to CSVAGAYEQYF.

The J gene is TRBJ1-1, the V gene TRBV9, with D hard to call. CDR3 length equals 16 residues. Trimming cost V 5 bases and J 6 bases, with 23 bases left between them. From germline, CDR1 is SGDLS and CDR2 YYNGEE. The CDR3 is CASSSRVEGITAEAFF. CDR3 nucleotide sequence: TGTGCCAGCAGTTCCCGGGTCGAAGGTATAACTGCTGAAGCTTTCTTT.

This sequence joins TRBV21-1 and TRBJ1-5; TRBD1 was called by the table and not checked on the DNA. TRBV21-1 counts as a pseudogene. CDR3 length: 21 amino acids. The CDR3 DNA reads TGTGCCAGCAGCAAAGCGTTGGCGGTGGGGACAGGGCCTTGTAGCAATCAGCCCCAGCATTTT. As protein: CASSKALAVGTGPCSNQPQHF.